The 2 T cell receptor beta chains below all came from one sample that was sequenced in a study of blood T cell repertoires in COVID-19. Produced via immunoSEQ multiplex PCR; TCRdb's table is partial and in-frame only. Here the sample spans about 140,000 clones, 84% being singletons. The sequencing input was peripheral blood. The receptor set was obtained from a human donor in a cohort sampled during active COVID-19.

The chain couples TRBV24-1 to TRBJ1-5; TRBD1 matches at 7 bases. From germline, CDR1 is KGHDR and CDR2 SFDVKD. The CDR3 loop spans 18 amino acids. V lost 2 bases to trimming and J lost 3 bases; unmatched junction nucleotides: 12. CDR3 loop: CATSDSRDSRRTNQPQHF. The CDR3 nucleotides are TGTGCCACCAGTGATTCCCGGGACAGCCGTCGCACCAATCAGCCCCAGCATTTT.

This clone was found once. V usage is TRBV28 and J usage is TRBJ1-4; D ambiguous. The germline V gene has CDR1 MDHEN and CDR2 SYDVKM. V shed 9 bases and J shed 4 bases, with 18 bases lying between them. The CDR3 totals 15 residues. This CDR3 is CASAPGGMGNEKLFF. In DNA form, the CDR3 reads TGTGCCAGTGCACCGGGAGGAATGGGTAATGAAAAACTGTTTTTT.